This entry features one TCR beta chain sequence. This sample stems from a study of blood T cell repertoires in COVID-19. At the level of the study: Acute and convalescent COVID-19 samples came from the United States, Italy and Spain.

CDR1 and CDR2 (germline): SGHTA, FQGNSA. V dropped 5 bases and J dropped 7 bases, with 15 bases sitting between them. CDR3 length equals 14 residues. Authors' processing steps: Estimation of nucleated cell counts was performed using reference gene primer amplification. Sequencing was performed with immunoSEQ multiplex PCR; in TCRdb, only in-frame clones are kept and a portion is missing. The D gene and trimming were derived from the DNA, and the V and J assignments and clone size from that table. The table has around 170,000 clones, 86% seen once. The TCR sequence derives from a man aged 45-65 years with active or convalescent COVID-19. V gene TRBV7-2 combines with J gene TRBJ2-1, with TRBD2 as a possible D gene (6 bases). Sequenced input: peripheral blood. CDR3 loop: CASSRPGDWNEQFF. The CDR3 DNA reads as TGTGCCAGCAGCCGCCCGGGGGACTGGAATGAGCAGTTCTTC.